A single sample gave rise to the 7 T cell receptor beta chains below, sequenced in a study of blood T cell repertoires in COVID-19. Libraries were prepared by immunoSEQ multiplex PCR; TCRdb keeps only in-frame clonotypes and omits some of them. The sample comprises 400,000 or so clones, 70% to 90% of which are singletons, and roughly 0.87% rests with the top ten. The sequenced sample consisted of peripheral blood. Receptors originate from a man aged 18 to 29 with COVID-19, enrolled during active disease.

In nucleotides, the CDR3 is TGTGCCAGCACCGGACTAGCGGTAAACACCGGGGAGCTGTTTTTT. Its protein is CASTGLAVNTGELFF. This chain connects TRBV5-6 to TRBJ2-2; 10 bases match TRBD2. The CDR3 loop spans 15 amino acids. The germline gives CDR1 SGHDT, CDR2 YYEEEE. The junction had 4 bases not matched to a gene; V was cut back by 6 bases and J by 2 bases.

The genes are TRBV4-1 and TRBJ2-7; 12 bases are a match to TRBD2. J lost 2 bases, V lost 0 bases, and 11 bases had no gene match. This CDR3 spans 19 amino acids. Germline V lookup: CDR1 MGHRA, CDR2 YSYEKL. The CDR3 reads CASSQELAGGHYFTYEQYF. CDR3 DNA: TGCGCCAGCAGCCAAGAACTAGCGGGGGGCCATTATTTTACCTACGAGCAGTACTTC.

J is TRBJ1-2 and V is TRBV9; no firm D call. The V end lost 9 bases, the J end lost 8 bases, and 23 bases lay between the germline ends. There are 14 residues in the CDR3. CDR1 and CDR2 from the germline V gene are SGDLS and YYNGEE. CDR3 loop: CATRWEPNACGYTF. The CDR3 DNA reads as TGTGCCACCAGGTGGGAGCCCAATGCATGCGGCTACACCTTC.

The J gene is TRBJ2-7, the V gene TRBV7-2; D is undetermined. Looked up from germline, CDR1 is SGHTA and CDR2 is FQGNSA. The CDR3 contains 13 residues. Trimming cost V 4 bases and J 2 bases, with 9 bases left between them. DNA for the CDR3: TGTGCCAGCAGCTCTGTCCCCGCCTACGAGCAGTACTTC. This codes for CASSSVPAYEQYF.

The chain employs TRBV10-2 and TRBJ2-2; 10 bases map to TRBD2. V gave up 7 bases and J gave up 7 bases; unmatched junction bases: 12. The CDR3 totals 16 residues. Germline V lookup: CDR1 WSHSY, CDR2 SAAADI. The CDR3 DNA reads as TGCGCCAGCAAGGCCAAGCTAGCGGGGGAGGGCGGGGAGCTGTTTTTT. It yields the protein CASKAKLAGEGGELFF.

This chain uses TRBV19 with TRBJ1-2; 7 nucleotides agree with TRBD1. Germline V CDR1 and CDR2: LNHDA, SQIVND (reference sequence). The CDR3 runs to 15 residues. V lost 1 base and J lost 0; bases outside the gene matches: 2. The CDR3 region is CASSIGDSSNYGYTF. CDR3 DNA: TGTGCCAGTAGTATAGGGGACAGCTCTAACTATGGCTACACCTTC.

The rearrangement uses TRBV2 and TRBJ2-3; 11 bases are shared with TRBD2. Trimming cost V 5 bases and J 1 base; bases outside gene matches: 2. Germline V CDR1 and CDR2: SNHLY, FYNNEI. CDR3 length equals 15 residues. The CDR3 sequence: CASSLAGGRTDTQYF. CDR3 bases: TGTGCCAGCAGTCTAGCGGGGGGCCGCACAGATACGCAGTATTTT. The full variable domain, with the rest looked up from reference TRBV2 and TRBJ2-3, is EPEVTQTPSHQVTQMGQEVILRCVPISNHLYFYWYRQILGQKVEFLVSFYNNEISEKSEIFDDQFSVERPDGSNFTLKIRSTKLEDSAMYFCASSLAGGRTDTQYFGPGTRLTVL.